This TCR beta chain was sequenced in a study of blood T cells in healthy people across ages. Whole-study results and caveats: It was the long-lived donors that had more naive CD4+ cells and higher diversity than aged donors. Estimated diversity that came from one million T cells was considered an underestimate.

Healthy Russian Caucasian donors spanned ages about 6 to 95 years. Germline V lookup: CDR1 SEHNR, CDR2 FQNEAQ (reference sequence). Germline trimming cut 3 bases from V and 4 bases from J; bases unmatched to any gene: 6. CDR3 length equals 15 residues. Worth noting for this clonotype: Its antigen is unidentified.

A second roughly 6 to 12 cycle PCR used barcoded and J-beta primers. All cDNA molecules were each tagged by a template-switch adaptor with 12 random nucleotides. TCRdb fed the 5' RACE reads into MiXCR, producing one record per CDR3 protein. The table has hundreds of thousands of distinct CDR3 sequences, roughly 58% seen once. The chain is built from TRBV7-9 and TRBJ2-5, with TRBD2 identical over 9 bases. This TCR derives from a man in his 60s in good health. Sequencing was carried out using blood. The CDR3, as DNA: TGTGCCAGCAGCTTTGTGTGCGGGGGGGGAGAGACCCAGTACTTC. It translates to CASSFVCGGGETQYF.